This record concerns one T cell receptor beta chain sequence. The antigen it recognizes is unknown. Base qualities are not provided; no much larger clone lies one nucleotide away. This sample was taken from a study of shared clonotypes between healthy human individuals (dated by TCRdb to 2020 to 2021). Context from the whole study: A couple of women and a few men aged 18 to 49 years were included in the cohort. Blood TCR repertoires of roughly five healthy adults were deeply sequenced to estimate repertoire size and the extent of clonotype sharing between individuals. Between about 0.85 and 10 billion PBMCs per donor were obtained by leukapheresis. Libraries were prepared and TCR repertoires were sequenced by different laboratories using diverse techniques, in order to increase sequencing depth and limit assay-specific biases. For each donor, CD4 naive and CD4 memory were each given three plates, CD8 naive was given two plates, and CD8 memory was given one plate.

Donors were healthy HIV-negative adults with no recently reported acute infections or vaccinations. All donors were Caucasian adults living in Nashville, Tennessee, USA. Magnetic negative selection was used to enrich CD4+ T cells, after which naive cells were positively selected on CD45RA and the negative fraction became the memory subset. After blood collection by leukapheresis, PBMCs were isolated using Ficoll-Histopaque density gradient centrifugation and then cryopreserved in the vapor phase of liquid nitrogen. Analytical flow cytometry was used to check the purity and quantity of each magnetically sorted T cell population. Genomic DNA was isolated from each sorted fraction and quantified by UV absorbance on a Nanodrop 2000c. Overall study outcomes, separate from this receptor: Because the study included a small number of donors, the genetic and exposure-history diversity represented was limited. Only blood was sampled, and tissue TCR repertoires likely differ from those in blood. Pairwise subsampling led to the expectation that sequencing depth would affect the degree of clonotype sharing among donors. Larger estimated clonotype richness was generally found for naive subsets than for memory subsets. Approximately 5% of naive CD4, around 4% of naive CD8, 2.3% of memory CD4, and about 0.4% of memory CD8 clonotypes were shared across several donors. Higher generation probabilities were observed for clonotypes shared by all four sorted-subset donors than for non-shared clonotypes. Incomplete sequencing was indicated by rarefaction of sorted-subset datasets, despite the large sequencing depth.

Using the deep immunoSEQ assay, multiplex PCR amplified TCR CDR3 regions from genomic DNA. Genomic DNA extracted from each cell subset was distributed evenly over all wells of several immunoSEQ 96-well plates, and each plate served as one replicate. For sorted subsets, roughly 200 ng of genomic DNA, equivalent to around 29,000 T cell genomes, went into each replicate PCR. Purified libraries were measured with a Qubit 3.0 fluorometer, size-checked on a Bioanalyzer 2100, and measured again with the KAPA Library Quantification kit. Every immunoSEQ 96-well plate was sequenced on a separate single-read 150-cycle Illumina NextSeq 550 flow cell. As for how the authors treated the data: The immunoSEQ output contained only junctional sequences without quality scores, so filtering could not match that applied to full-length reads. To assign V/J genes and CDR3, sequences were annotated using PyIR, a Python wrapper for IgBLAST v1.9, with IMGT germline references. Reads were filtered out if the reads had weak V/J assignments (E-value above 1e-6), no CDR3, stop codons, out-of-frame junctions, or ambiguous translated residues. V3J clonotypes were defined as sequences sharing an identical inferred V gene, J gene, and CDR3 amino acid sequence. The percentage overlap between two repertoires was calculated by dividing the number of shared unique clonotypes by the size of the smaller repertoire. Three approaches were used to assess repertoire richness: RTK rarefaction, the Chao1 estimator, and Recon v2.1 estimates of unobserved clonotypes. OLGA was used to compute generation probabilities for all TCRbeta clonotypes that the gDNA method yielded from a few donors. The immuneACCESS repertoire file appears here via TCRdb, limited to in-frame rearrangements. These files lack a portion of the clones; in checked studies, under half of the deficit traces to unresolved V genes, and the cause of the others is not known. The DNA gave D and trimming, while V, J and clone size come from that table. The sample records under 2,500,000 clones, under 97% of which are singletons. Roughly 0.13% of the sample is taken by the ten largest.

Reading the germline V gene gives CDR1 SGHDN and CDR2 FVKESK. The junction carries 15 bases between V and J, which are trimmed by 4 bases and 4 bases respectively. There are 15 amino acids in the CDR3, from cysteine to phenylalanine inclusive. Only CDR3 DNA remains: 45 bases, in frame from the first base. The clonotype comes from a man aged 18 to 35 in good health. The sequenced material came from naive CD4+ T cells sorted from blood. The meaning of the sample's cell subset or site label: CD45RA+ positively selected. The V gene is TRBV14 and the J gene is TRBJ2-3; a tentative D call is TRBD2 (6 bases match). The CDR3 region: CASSLVGRKADTQYF. The bases are TGTGCCAGCAGCCTTGTAGGGAGGAAGGCAGATACGCAGTATTTT.